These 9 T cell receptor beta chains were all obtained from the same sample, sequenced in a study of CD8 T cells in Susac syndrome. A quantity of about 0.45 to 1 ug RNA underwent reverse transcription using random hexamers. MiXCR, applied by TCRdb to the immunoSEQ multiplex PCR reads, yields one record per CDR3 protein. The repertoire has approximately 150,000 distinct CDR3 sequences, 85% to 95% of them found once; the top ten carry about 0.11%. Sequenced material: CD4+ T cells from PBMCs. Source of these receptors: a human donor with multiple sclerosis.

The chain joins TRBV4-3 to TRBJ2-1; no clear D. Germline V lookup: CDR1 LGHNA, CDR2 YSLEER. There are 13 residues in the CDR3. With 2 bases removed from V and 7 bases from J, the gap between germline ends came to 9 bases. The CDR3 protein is CASSQLIWNEQFF. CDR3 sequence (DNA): TGCGCCAGCAGCCAACTAATATGGAATGAGCAGTTCTTC.

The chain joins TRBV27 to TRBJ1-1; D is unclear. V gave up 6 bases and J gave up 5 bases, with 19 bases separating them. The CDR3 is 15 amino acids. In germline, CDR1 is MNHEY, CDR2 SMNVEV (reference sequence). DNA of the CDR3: TGTGCCAGCAGCCCCATCCTCCCGGGAGAAACTGAAGCTTTCTTT. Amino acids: CASSPILPGETEAFF.

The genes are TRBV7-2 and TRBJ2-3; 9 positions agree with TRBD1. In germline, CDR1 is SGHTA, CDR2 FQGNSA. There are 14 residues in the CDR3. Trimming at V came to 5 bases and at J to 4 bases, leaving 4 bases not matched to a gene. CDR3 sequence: CASSPDRGPDTQYF. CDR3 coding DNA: TGTGCCAGCAGCCCGGACAGGGGTCCAGATACGCAGTATTTT. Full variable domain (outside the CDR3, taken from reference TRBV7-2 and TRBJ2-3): GAGVSQSPSNKVTEKGKDVELRCDPISGHTALYWYRQSLGQGLEFLIYFQGNSAPDKSGLPSDRFSAERTGGSVSTLTIQRTQQEDSAVYLCASSPDRGPDTQYFGPGTRLTVL.

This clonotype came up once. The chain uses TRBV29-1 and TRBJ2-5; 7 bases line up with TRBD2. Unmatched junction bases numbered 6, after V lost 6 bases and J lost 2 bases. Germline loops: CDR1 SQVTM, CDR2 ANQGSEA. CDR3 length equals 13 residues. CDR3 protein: CSVAAGWQETQYF. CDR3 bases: TGCAGCGTCGCAGCGGGATGGCAAGAGACCCAGTACTTC.

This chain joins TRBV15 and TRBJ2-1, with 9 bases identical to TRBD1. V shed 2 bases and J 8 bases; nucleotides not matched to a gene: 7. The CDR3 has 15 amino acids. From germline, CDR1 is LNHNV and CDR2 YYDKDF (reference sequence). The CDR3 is CATSRRRTGDDEQFF. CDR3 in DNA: TGTGCCACCAGCAGACGAAGGACAGGGGACGATGAGCAGTTCTTC.

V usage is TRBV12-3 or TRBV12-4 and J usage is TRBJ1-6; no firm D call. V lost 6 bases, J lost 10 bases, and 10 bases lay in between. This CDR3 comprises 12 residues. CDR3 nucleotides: TGTGCCAGCAGAGGTCGGGGATCACCCCTCCACTTT. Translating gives CASRGRGSPLHF.

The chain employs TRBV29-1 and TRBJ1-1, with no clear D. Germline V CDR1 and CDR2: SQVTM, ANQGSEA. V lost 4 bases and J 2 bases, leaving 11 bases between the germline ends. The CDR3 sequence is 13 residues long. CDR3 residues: CSVAHRLNTEAFF. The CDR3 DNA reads TGCAGCGTTGCCCACCGACTTAACACTGAAGCTTTCTTT.

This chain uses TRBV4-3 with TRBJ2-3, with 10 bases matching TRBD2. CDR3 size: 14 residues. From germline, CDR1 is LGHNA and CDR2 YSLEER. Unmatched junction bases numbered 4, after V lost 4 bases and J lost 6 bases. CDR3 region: CASSLSGGSDTQYF. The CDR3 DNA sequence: TGCGCCAGCAGCCTTAGCGGGGGGTCGGATACGCAGTATTTT.

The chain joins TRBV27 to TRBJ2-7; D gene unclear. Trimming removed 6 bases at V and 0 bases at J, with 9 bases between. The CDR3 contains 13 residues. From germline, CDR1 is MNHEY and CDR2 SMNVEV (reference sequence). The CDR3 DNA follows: TGTGCCAGCAGACCCCCCGGCTCCTACGAGCAGTACTTC. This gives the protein CASRPPGSYEQYF.